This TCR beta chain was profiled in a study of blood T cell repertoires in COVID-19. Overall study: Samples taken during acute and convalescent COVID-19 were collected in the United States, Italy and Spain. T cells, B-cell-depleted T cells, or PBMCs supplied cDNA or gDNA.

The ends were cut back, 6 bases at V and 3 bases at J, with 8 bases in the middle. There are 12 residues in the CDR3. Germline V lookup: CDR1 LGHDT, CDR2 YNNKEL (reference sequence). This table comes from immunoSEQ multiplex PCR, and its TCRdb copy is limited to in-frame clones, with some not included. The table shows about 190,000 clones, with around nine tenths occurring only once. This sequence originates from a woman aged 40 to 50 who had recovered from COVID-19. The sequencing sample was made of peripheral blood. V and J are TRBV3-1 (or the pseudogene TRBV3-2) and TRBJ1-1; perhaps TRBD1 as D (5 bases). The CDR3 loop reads CASSPGYTEAFF. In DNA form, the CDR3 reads TGTGCCAGCAGTCCAGGGTACACTGAAGCTTTCTTT.